The 18 T cell receptor beta chains below come from one sample, sequenced in a study of T cell repertoires in cytomegalovirus infection. MiXCR, run by TCRdb on the reads, gives a single entry per CDR3 protein. Among some 320,000 distinct CDR3 sequences, more than 8% were seen once, and the ten largest hold approximately 4.5%. Sequencing used PBMCs. These receptors all come from a human donor in good health (CMV status not recorded). Some clones in this sample may be carry-over from other donors' samples.

In this sample, this clonotype turned up a few times. J is TRBJ2-3 and V is TRBV2, with D perhaps matching TRBD2 (6 bases). This CDR3 contains 14 residues. Germline V gene sequence: CDR1 SNHLY, CDR2 FYNNEI. The V gene lost 3 bases and the J gene lost 7 bases, with 14 bases spanning the gap. The CDR3 protein is CASSDSVGRNTQYF. The DNA for the CDR3 is TGTGCCAGCAGTGATAGTGTAGGGAGGAATACGCAGTATTTT.

This clonotype was detected ten times or more. The chain recombines TRBV28 with TRBJ2-7; no firm D call. The CDR3 loop spans 12 amino acids. V was trimmed by 3 bases and J by 3 bases, leaving 6 bases between them. In germline, CDR1 is MDHEN, CDR2 SYDVKM. This CDR3 is CASSFQNYEQYF. The CDR3 DNA reads as TGTGCCAGCAGTTTCCAGAACTACGAGCAGTACTTC.

The chain combines TRBV7-3 with TRBJ2-2, with no clear D. This CDR3 is built from 14 residues. Trimming shortened V by 4 bases and J by 2 bases, and 8 bases separated the two germline ends. Germline V lookup: CDR1 SGHTA, CDR2 FQGTGA. This CDR3 is CASSYAPNTGELFF. The CDR3 DNA reads TGTGCCAGCAGCTATGCGCCAAACACCGGGGAGCTGTTTTTT.

This clonotype was observed many times. The rearrangement links TRBV28 to TRBJ1-5; no clear D gene. Deletions cut 6 bases from V and 5 bases from J, with 14 bases between. The CDR3 is 14 amino acids. CDR1 is MDHEN and CDR2 is SYDVKM in the germline V gene. The chain's CDR3 is CASRYGLDHQPQHF. In DNA, the CDR3 is TGTGCCAGCAGATACGGACTGGACCATCAGCCCCAGCATTTT.

V usage is TRBV18 and J usage is TRBJ1-6, with 8 bases that match TRBD1. Trimming removed 3 bases from V and 10 bases from J; junction bases left unmatched: 5. The CDR3 sequence is 14 residues long. Germline V lookup: CDR1 KGHSH, CDR2 LQKENI. Here the CDR3 reads CASSPTGVGSPLHF. The CDR3 DNA is TGTGCCAGCTCACCGACAGGGGTGGGATCACCCCTCCACTTT.

This clonotype was picked up many times. The chain employs TRBV7-8 and TRBJ1-6, with 8 bases fitting TRBD1. The germline CDR1 and CDR2 sequences are SGHVS and FQNEAQ. The CDR3 length is 15 residues. V dropped 4 bases and J dropped 7; count of bases not matched to a gene: 6. The CDR3 nucleotides are TGTGCCAGCAGCTCAACAGGGGGGAGCAATTCACCCCTCCACTTT. Translation: CASSSTGGSNSPLHF.

This clonotype has at least ten counts. The rearrangement uses TRBV6-6 and TRBJ2-1, with 7 bases aligning to TRBD2. Unmatched junction bases numbered 9, after V lost 2 bases and J lost 8 bases. Germline CDR1 is MNHNY and CDR2 is SVGAGI (reference sequence). There are 15 residues in the CDR3. The CDR3 DNA is TGTGCCAGCAGTTACCTTGGCGGGAGTACCGATGAGCAGTTCTTC. Translating gives CASSYLGGSTDEQFF.

Points on this clonotype: A clone one base away is much larger, so this may be a read error. The chain is built from TRBV7-3 and TRBJ2-2; the D is unclear. Germline-derived CDR1 and CDR2 are SGHTA and FQGTGA. The CDR3 runs 11 residues. Trimming left V 4 bases short and J 6 bases short, with 3 bases between. CDR3 DNA: TGTGCCAGCAGCTCCTCCGGGGAGCTGTTTTTT. Protein product: CASSSSGELFF. Supplemented by reference TRBV7-3 and TRBJ2-2, the full variable domain reads GAGVSQTPSNKVTEKGKYVELRCDPISGHTALYWYRQSLGQGPEFLIYFQGTGAADDSGLPNDRFFAVRPEGSVSTLKIQRTERGDSAVYLCASSSSGELFFGEGSRLTVL.

About this clonotype: The final CDR3 position lacks the conserved phenylalanine or tryptophan, pointing to a likely read error. The chain uses TRBV7-3 and TRBJ2-2, with a weak D call TRBD1 (6 bases). The CDR3 runs to 15 residues. Germline CDR1 SGHTA, CDR2 FQGTGA. Trimming stripped 3 bases from V and 1 base from J, with 9 bases between. The CDR3 reads CASSFLQGNTGELFS. CDR3 DNA: TGTGCCAGCAGCTTTTTACAGGGGAACACCGGGGAGCTGTTTTCT.

This clonotype has a handful of counts. V usage is TRBV6-2 or TRBV6-3 and J usage is TRBJ1-1, with D unclear. Trimming left V 1 base short and J 1 base short, with 10 bases between. In germline, CDR1 is MNHEY, CDR2 SVGEGT. This CDR3 comprises 15 residues. The CDR3 nucleotides are TGTGCCAGCAGTTACTTATGGGCGGGGAACACTGAAGCTTTCTTT. Its protein is CASSYLWAGNTEAFF.

This CDR3 reads CSARPPSRGRNEQFF. DNA of the CDR3: TGCAGTGCTAGGCCGCCTAGTAGGGGGCGCAATGAGCAGTTCTTC. The chain links TRBV20-1 to TRBJ2-1; 7 bases align to TRBD1. The trim removed 3 bases at V and 6 bases at J, leaving 11 bases unmatched. Germline V gives CDR1 DFQATT, CDR2 SNEGSKA (reference sequence). This CDR3 comprises 15 residues.

This clonotype has just a few counts. The rearrangement joins TRBV6-1 to TRBJ2-1; D ambiguous. Germline V CDR1 and CDR2: MNHNS, SASEGT. V was cut by 6 bases and J by 6 bases, with 9 bases left in between. The CDR3 loop spans 12 amino acids. CDR3 sequence reads: CASSGWANEQFF. The DNA for the CDR3 is TGTGCCAGCAGCGGATGGGCCAATGAGCAGTTCTTC.

At least ten counts were recorded for this clonotype. This chain joins TRBV7-8 and TRBJ1-2; perhaps TRBD1 as D (5 bases). Germline V gene lookup returns CDR1 SGHVS and CDR2 FQNEAQ. Trimming shortened V by 5 bases and J by 8 bases, and 24 bases separated the two germline ends. The CDR3 covers 16 residues. CDR3 region: CASSPVRSGRGEGYTF. The CDR3 DNA reads as TGTGCCAGCAGCCCCGTCCGGTCGGGACGGGGGGAGGGCTACACCTTC.

The DNA of the CDR3 is TGCAGCGTTGAAACCGGAGGGGGCAAGAACTATGGCTACACCTTC. Translated: CSVETGGGKNYGYTF. The chain couples TRBV29-1 to TRBJ1-2, with TRBD1 matching over 7 bases. This CDR3 comprises 15 residues. CDR1 and CDR2 from the germline V gene are SQVTM and ANQGSEA. Unmatched junction bases numbered 8, after V lost 2 bases and J lost 2 bases.

The chain combines TRBV28 with TRBJ2-3; D is perhaps TRBD1 or TRBD2 (5 bases each). The V and J ends lost 8 bases and 2 bases respectively, with 20 bases between them. Germline-derived CDR1 and CDR2 are MDHEN and SYDVKM. This CDR3 region has 16 residues. The chain's CDR3 is CASGTISGPATDTQYF. The CDR3 DNA reads as TGTGCCAGCGGTACTATTTCGGGACCAGCCACAGATACGCAGTATTTT.

The chain is built from TRBV18 and TRBJ2-7; unclear D gene. Germline lookup yields CDR1 KGHSH and CDR2 LQKENI. The V and J ends lost 3 bases and 0 bases respectively, with 15 bases between them. The CDR3 is 16 residues long. CDR3 sequence (DNA): TGTGCCAGCTCACCCGCTCACTTACGCAGCTCCTACGAGCAGTACTTC. Its translation is CASSPAHLRSSYEQYF.

V usage is TRBV20-1 and J usage is TRBJ1-2; D gene unclear. V lost 0 bases to trimming and J lost 4 bases, with 15 bases between them. This CDR3 has 15 residues. The germline gives CDR1 DFQATT, CDR2 SNEGSKA (reference sequence). CDR3: CSARDPSIGIYGYTF. The CDR3 DNA reads as TGCAGTGCTAGAGATCCATCGATCGGGATCTATGGCTACACCTTC.

The sample holds many counts of this clonotype. The chain combines TRBV18 with TRBJ2-2; D is uncertain. Trimming took off 4 bases at V and 4 bases at J, with 22 bases between the two ends. The CDR3 is 18 amino acids. From germline, CDR1 is KGHSH and CDR2 LQKENI. CDR3 protein: CASSRRMDGFDVTGELFF. CDR3 in DNA: TGTGCCAGCTCACGCAGGATGGACGGGTTCGATGTCACCGGGGAGCTGTTTTTT.